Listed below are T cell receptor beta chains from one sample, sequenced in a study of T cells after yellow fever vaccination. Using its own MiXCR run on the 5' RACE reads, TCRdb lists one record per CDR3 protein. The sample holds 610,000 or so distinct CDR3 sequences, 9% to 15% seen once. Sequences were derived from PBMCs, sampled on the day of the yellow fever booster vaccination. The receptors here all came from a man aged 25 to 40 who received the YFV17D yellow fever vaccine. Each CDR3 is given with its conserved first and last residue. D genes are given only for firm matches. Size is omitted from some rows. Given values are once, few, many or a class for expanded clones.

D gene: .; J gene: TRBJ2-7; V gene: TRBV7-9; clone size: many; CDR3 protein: CASSQGTNYEQYF; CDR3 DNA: TGTGCCAGCAGCCAAGGGACCAACTACGAGCAGTACTTC
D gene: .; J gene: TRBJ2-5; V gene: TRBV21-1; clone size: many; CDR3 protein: CASSTQRGIETQYF; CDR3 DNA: TGTGCCAGCAGCACCCAGAGGGGGATCGAGACCCAGTACTTC
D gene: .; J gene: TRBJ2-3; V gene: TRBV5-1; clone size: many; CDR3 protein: CASSLGGIGGDTQYF; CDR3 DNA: TGCGCCAGCAGCTTGGGAGGGATCGGTGGAGATACGCAGTATTTT
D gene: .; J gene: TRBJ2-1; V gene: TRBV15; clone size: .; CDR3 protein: CATSRPFNSYNEQFF; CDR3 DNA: TGTGCCACCAGCAGACCCTTTAATTCCTACAATGAGCAGTTCTTC
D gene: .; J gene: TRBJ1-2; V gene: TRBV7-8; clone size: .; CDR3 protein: CASSLAGVEYGYTF; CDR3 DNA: TGTGCCAGCAGCTTAGCCGGAGTCGAGTATGGCTACACCTTC
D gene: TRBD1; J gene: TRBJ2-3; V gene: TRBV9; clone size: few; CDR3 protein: CASSVAGGVGPDTQYF; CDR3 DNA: TGTGCCAGCAGCGTTGCAGGGGGCGTTGGCCCAGATACGCAGTATTTT
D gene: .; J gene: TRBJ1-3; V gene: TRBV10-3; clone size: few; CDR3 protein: CAISPGRGSGNTIYF; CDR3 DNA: TGTGCCATCAGCCCCGGCAGGGGATCTGGAAACACCATATATTTT
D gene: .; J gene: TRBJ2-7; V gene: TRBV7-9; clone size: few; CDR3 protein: CASSSSSRDYYEQYF; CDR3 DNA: TGTGCCAGCAGCTCATCTTCAAGAGATTACTACGAGCAGTACTTC
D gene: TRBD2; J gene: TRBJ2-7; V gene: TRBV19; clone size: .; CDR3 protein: CASSVDGRGDEQYF; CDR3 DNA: TGTGCCAGTAGCGTCGACGGGAGGGGCGACGAGCAGTACTTC
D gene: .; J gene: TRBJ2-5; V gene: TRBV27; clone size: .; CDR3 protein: CASRILGEYQETQYF; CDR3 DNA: TGTGCCAGCCGAATTTTGGGAGAGTACCAAGAGACCCAGTACTTC
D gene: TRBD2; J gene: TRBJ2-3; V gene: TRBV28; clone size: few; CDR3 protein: CASSPILAGELDTQYF; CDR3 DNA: TGTGCCAGCAGTCCAATACTAGCGGGAGAACTAGATACGCAGTATTTT
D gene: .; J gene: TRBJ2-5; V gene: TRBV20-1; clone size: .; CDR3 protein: CSATQQETQYF; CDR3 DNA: TGCAGTGCTACGCAGCAAGAGACCCAGTACTTC
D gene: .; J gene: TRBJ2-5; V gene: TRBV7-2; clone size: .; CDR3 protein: CASARRGGWQETQYF; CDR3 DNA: TGTGCCAGCGCTCGAAGAGGAGGGTGGCAAGAGACCCAGTACTTC
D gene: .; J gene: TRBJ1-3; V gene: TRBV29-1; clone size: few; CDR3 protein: CSVAREGPSSGNTIYF; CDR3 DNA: TGCAGCGTGGCCCGGGAAGGACCCAGCTCTGGAAACACCATATATTTT
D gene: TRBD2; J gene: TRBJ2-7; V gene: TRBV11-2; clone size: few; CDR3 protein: CASSFLAGGGDEQYF; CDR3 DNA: TGTGCCAGCAGCTTCTTAGCGGGAGGAGGCGACGAGCAGTACTTC
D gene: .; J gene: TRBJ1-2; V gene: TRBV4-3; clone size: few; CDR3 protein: CASSQNPSANYGYTF; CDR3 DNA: TGCGCCAGCAGCCAAAACCCCTCAGCTAACTATGGCTACACCTTC
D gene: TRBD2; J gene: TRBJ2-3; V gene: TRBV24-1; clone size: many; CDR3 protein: CATRKGLADTDTQYF; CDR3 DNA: TGTGCCACCAGGAAAGGACTAGCGGATACAGATACGCAGTATTTT
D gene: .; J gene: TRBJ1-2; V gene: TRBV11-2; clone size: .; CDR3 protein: CASSSSGTDPYGYTF; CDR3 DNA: TGTGCCAGCAGCTCCTCCGGGACGGATCCCTATGGCTACACCTTC
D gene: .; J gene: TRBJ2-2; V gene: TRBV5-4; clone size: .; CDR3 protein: CASSQKGLENTGELFF; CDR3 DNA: TGTGCCAGCAGTCAAAAAGGGCTAGAAAACACCGGGGAGCTGTTTTTT
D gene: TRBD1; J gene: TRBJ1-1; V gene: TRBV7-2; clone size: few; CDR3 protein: CASSPRTGQNEAFF; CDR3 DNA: TGTGCCAGCAGCCCTCGGACAGGCCAGAATGAAGCTTTCTTT
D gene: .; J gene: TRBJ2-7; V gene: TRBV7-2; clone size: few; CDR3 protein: CASSLARLGQGEQYF; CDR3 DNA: TGTGCCAGCAGCTTAGCGCGCTTAGGGCAAGGCGAGCAGTACTTC
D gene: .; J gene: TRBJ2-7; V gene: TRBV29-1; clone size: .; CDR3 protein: CSVSGILGDQYF; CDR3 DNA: TGCAGCGTCTCGGGAATCTTGGGAGACCAGTACTTC
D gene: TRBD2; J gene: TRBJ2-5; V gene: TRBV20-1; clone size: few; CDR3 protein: CSARNLGTSGQETQYF; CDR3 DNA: TGCAGTGCTAGGAACCTCGGGACTAGCGGCCAAGAGACCCAGTACTTC
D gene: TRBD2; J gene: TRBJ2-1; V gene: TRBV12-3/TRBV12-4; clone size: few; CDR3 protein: CASSLPTGTSGSNEQFF; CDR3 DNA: TGTGCCAGCAGTTTACCAACCGGGACTAGCGGGTCCAATGAGCAGTTCTTC
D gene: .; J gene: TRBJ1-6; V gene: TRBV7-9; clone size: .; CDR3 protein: CASSLELYNSPLHF; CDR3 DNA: TGTGCCAGCAGCTTAGAACTCTATAATTCACCCCTCCACTTT
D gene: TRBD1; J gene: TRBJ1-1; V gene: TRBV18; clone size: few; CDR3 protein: CASSLGQGMDTEAFF; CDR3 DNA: TGTGCCAGCTCATTGGGACAGGGGATGGACACTGAAGCTTTCTTT
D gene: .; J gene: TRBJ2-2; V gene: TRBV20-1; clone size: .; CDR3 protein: CSAETAGTGELFF; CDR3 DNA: TGCAGTGCAGAGACTGCAGGGACCGGGGAGCTGTTTTTT
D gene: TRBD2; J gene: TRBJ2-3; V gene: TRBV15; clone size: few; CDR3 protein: CATSRAGDRTDTQYF; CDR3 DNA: TGTGCCACCAGCAGGGCGGGGGATAGGACAGATACGCAGTATTTT
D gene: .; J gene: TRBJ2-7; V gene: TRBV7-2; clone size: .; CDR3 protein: CASSTVDYEQYF; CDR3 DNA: TGTGCCAGCAGCACCGTGGACTACGAGCAGTACTTC
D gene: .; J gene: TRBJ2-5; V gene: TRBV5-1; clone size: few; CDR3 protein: CASSLEGGFVQETQYF; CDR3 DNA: TGCGCCAGCAGCTTGGAAGGAGGATTTGTCCAAGAGACCCAGTACTTC
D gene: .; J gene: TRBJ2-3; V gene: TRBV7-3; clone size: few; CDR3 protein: CASSLTGKGGADTQYF; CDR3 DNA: TGTGCCAGCAGCTTAACAGGCAAAGGCGGGGCAGATACGCAGTATTTT
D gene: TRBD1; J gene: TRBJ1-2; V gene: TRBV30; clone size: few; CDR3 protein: CAWSDNRGRVTF; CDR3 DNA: TGTGCCTGGAGTGACAACAGGGGTAGAGTCACCTTC
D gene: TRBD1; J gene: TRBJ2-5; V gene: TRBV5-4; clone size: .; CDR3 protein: CASTTSGTGLQETQYF; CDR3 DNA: TGTGCCAGCACCACCTCCGGGACAGGGCTCCAAGAGACCCAGTACTTC
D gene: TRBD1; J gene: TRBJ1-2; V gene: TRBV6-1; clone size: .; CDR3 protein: CASSEDWTGGGYTF; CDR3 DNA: TGTGCCAGCAGTGAAGACTGGACAGGTGGGGGCTACACCTTC
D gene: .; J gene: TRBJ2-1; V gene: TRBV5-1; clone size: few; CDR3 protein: CASSPNLYNEQFF; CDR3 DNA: TGCGCCAGCAGCCCCAACCTCTACAATGAGCAGTTCTTC
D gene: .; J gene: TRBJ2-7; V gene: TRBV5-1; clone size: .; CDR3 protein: CASSYHGGTYEQYF; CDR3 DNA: TGCGCCAGCAGCTACCACGGGGGCACCTACGAGCAGTACTTC
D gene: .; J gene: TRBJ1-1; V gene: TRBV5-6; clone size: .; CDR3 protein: CASSLGSRDDAEAFF; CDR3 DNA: TGTGCCAGCAGCTTGGGGTCCCGGGACGACGCAGAAGCTTTCTTT
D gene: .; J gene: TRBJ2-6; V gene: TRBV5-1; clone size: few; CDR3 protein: CASSLGASGTGANVLTF; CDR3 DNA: TGCGCCAGCAGCTTGGGGGCCTCGGGGACTGGGGCCAACGTCCTGACTTTC
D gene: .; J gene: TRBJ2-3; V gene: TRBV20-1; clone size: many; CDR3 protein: CSARPRTSTDTQYF; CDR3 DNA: TGCAGTGCTAGACCCAGGACTAGCACAGATACGCAGTATTTT
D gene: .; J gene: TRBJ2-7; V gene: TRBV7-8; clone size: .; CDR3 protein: CASIPGEPSYEQYF; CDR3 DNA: TGTGCCAGCATCCCCGGGGAGCCTTCCTACGAGCAGTACTTC
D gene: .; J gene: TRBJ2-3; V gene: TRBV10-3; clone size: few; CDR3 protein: CAVGTQRFDTQYF; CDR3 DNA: TGTGCCGTTGGAACCCAAAGGTTCGATACGCAGTATTTT
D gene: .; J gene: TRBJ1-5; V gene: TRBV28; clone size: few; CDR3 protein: CASSWNPAVQPQHF; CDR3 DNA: TGTGCCAGCAGTTGGAACCCGGCCGTTCAGCCCCAGCATTTT
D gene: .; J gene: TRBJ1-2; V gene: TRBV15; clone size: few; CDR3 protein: CATSRARDGYTF; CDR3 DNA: TGTGCCACCAGCAGAGCCCGAGATGGCTACACCTTC
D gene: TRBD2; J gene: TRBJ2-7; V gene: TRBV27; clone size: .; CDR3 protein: CASKLELAAYEQYF; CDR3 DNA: TGTGCCAGCAAACTAGAACTAGCGGCCTACGAGCAGTACTTC
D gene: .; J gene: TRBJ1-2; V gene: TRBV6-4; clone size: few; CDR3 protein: CASAGVSSREAYGYTF; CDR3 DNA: TGTGCCAGCGCTGGAGTGTCGTCGAGGGAGGCATACGGCTACACCTTC
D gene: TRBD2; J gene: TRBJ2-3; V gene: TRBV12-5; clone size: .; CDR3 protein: CASGPPSAGVADTQYF; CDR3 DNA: TGTGCTAGTGGTCCCCCCTCGGCGGGAGTCGCAGATACGCAGTATTTT
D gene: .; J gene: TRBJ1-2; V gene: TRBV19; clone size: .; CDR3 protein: CAAAEHSNYGYTF; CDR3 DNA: TGTGCCGCCGCAGAGCACTCTAACTATGGCTACACCTTC
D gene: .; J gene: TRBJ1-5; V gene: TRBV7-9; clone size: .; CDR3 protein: CASTSERSNQPQHF; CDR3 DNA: TGTGCCAGCACTTCCGAAAGGAGCAATCAGCCCCAGCATTTT
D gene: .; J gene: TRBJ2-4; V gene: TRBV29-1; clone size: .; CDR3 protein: CSVEVARGDVQYF; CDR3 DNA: TGCAGCGTTGAAGTGGCCAGGGGAGACGTTCAGTACTTC
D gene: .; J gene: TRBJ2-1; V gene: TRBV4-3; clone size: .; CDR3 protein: CTSSQEHFNEQFF; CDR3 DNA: TGCACCAGCAGCCAAGAGCACTTCAATGAGCAGTTCTTC
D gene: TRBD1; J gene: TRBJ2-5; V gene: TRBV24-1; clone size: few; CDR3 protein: CATSDLGQGPETQYF; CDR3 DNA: TGTGCCACCAGTGATTTAGGACAGGGGCCGGAGACCCAGTACTTC
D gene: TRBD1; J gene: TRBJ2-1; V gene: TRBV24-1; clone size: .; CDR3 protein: CATSDARDRGTNEQFF; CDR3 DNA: TGTGCCACCAGTGATGCAAGGGACAGGGGGACTAATGAGCAGTTCTTC
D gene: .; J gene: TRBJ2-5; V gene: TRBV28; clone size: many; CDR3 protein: CASSLHDRKRWKTQYF; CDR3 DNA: TGTGCCAGCAGCCTACACGACAGGAAGCGGTGGAAGACCCAGTACTTC